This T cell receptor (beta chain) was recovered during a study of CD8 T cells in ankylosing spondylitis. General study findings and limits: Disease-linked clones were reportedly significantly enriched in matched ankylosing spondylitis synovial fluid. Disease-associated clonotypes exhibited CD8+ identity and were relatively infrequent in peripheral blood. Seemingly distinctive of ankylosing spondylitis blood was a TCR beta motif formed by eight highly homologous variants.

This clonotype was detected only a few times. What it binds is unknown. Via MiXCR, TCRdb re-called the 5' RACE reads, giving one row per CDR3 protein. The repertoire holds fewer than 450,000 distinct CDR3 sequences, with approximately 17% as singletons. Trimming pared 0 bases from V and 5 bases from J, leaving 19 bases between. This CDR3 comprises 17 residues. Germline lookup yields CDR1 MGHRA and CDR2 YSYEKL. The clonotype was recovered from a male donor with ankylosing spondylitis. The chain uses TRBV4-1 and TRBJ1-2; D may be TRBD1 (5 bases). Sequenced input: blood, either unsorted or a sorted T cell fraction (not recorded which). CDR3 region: CASSQDNLGASRYGYTF. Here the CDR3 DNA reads TGCGCCAGCAGCCAAGATAATTTAGGGGCCAGTAGGTATGGCTACACCTTC.